The clone carrying this T cell receptor (beta chain) was seen a handful of times. The sample is drawn from a study of OX40 agonist ivuxolimab in advanced cancers. With V trimmed by 4 bases and J by 5 bases, 6 bases remained unmatched. The germline gives CDR1 SEHNR, CDR2 FQNEAQ (reference sequence). This CDR3 region has 14 residues. The protocol was immunoSEQ multiplex PCR, while the TCRdb copy is restricted to in-frame clones and leaves out a portion. The sample lists 75,000 to 80,000 clones, about 80% seen once, with over 6% in the top ten. This TCR was sampled from an adult with an advanced solid tumor such as melanoma, head and neck, liver or kidney cancer. Sequencing used CD4+ or CD8+ T cells sorted from blood, obtained in a trial of the OX40 agonist ivuxolimab. The chain uses TRBV7-9 and TRBJ2-7; the match to TRBD1 covers 9 bases. The CDR3 DNA reads TGTGCCAGCAGCTGGGGACAGGGAGTAAACGAGCAGTACTTC. This codes for CASSWGQGVNEQYF.